A single sample gave rise to the 27 T cell receptor beta chains below, sequenced in a study of OX40 agonist ivuxolimab in advanced cancers. Assay: immunoSEQ multiplex PCR; the TCRdb copy retains only in-frame clones and omits some. Of 35,000 or so clones listed, 70% to 85% are singletons. Here the sequenced sample was CD4+ or CD8+ T cells sorted from blood, taken in a trial of the OX40 agonist ivuxolimab. Every receptor here comes from an adult with an advanced solid tumor such as melanoma, head and neck, liver or kidney cancer.

The V and J genes are TRBV29-1 and TRBJ1-1; 8 bases are shared with TRBD1. V shed 7 bases and J 1 base; nucleotides not matched to a gene: 8. The CDR3 is 14 amino acids. Germline lookup yields CDR1 SQVTM and CDR2 ANQGSEA. CDR3 coding DNA: TGCAGCGCAAGGACAGGGACCGCGAACACTGAAGCTTTCTTT. It translates to CSARTGTANTEAFF.

V is TRBV5-4 and J is TRBJ1-6; 8 positions agree with TRBD1. The CDR3 spans 17 residues. J lost 0 bases, V lost 5 bases, and 7 bases had no gene match. CDR1 SGHNT and CDR2 YYREEE come from the germline V gene (reference sequence). The CDR3 coding sequence is TGTGCCAGCAGGTCCGGGACAGGTAGCTCCTATAATTCACCCCTCCACTTT. Protein sequence: CASRSGTGSSYNSPLHF.

The chain joins TRBV29-1 to TRBJ1-2; TRBD1 matches 10 bases. The CDR3 has 13 amino acids. CDR1 and CDR2 (germline): SQVTM, ANQGSEA. J was trimmed by 2 bases and V by 6 bases; bases with no gene match: 3. CDR3 region: CSVDRGANYGYTF. The CDR3 nucleotides are TGCAGCGTGGACAGGGGGGCAAACTATGGCTACACCTTC.

V and J are TRBV5-1 and TRBJ2-2, with D unclear. V shed 0 bases and J shed 3 bases, with 3 bases lying between them. This CDR3 has 13 amino acids. The germline gives CDR1 SGHRS, CDR2 YFSETQ. The CDR3 is CASSLADTGELFF. As DNA, the CDR3 is TGCGCCAGCAGCTTGGCCGACACCGGGGAGCTGTTTTTT.

V gene TRBV7-9 combines with J gene TRBJ1-1; TRBD1 aligns across 8 bases. CDR1 and CDR2 from the germline V gene are SEHNR and FQNEAQ (reference sequence). The CDR3 is 16 amino acids. With 1 base clipped from V and 3 bases from J, the junction kept 7 bases outside the gene matches. DNA of the CDR3: TGTGCCAGCAGCTTAGATGTTACAGGGGGGGACACTGAAGCTTTCTTT. It encodes CASSLDVTGGDTEAFF.

Concerning this clone: One end of the junction fails to match germline, which may point to a read error. The chain carries TRBV11-2 and TRBJ2-5; D is unclear. Germline CDR1 reads SGHAT; CDR2 reads FQNNGV. The CDR3 is 12 amino acids. CDR3 bases: TGTGCCAGCAGCCTAGACGGGGAGACCCAGTACTTC. The encoded protein is CASSLDGETQYF. The complete variable domain, with remaining parts taken from reference TRBV11-2 and TRBJ2-5, reads EAGVAQSPRYKIIEKRQSVAFWCNPISGHATLYWYQQILGQGPKLLIQFQNNGVVDDSQLPKDRFSAERLKGVDSTLKIQPAKLEDSAVYLCASSLDGETQYFGPGTRLLVL.

The count of this clone is one. The chain joins TRBV2 to TRBJ1-1, with D hard to call. Trimming left V 3 bases short and J 0 bases short, with 20 bases between. This CDR3 spans 18 amino acids. Germline lookup yields CDR1 SNHLY and CDR2 FYNNEI. CDR3 sequence: CASSDQTRAGLLNTEAFF. The CDR3 nucleotides are TGTGCCAGCAGTGACCAGACGCGGGCTGGTCTTTTGAACACTGAAGCTTTCTTT.

The chain links TRBV7-9 to TRBJ1-1; the match to TRBD1 covers 8 bases. This CDR3 is built from 14 residues. Looked up from germline, CDR1 is SEHNR and CDR2 is FQNEAQ (reference sequence). This CDR3 reads CASSGGVLNTEAFF. The DNA of the CDR3 is TGTGCTTCATCAGGGGGCGTTTTGAACACTGAAGCTTTCTTT.

The chain combines TRBV14 with TRBJ1-3; the match to TRBD1 covers 7 bases. CDR3 length: 15 residues. After removal of 4 bases from V and 1 base from J, the junction contained 4 bases not matched to a gene. In germline, CDR1 is SGHDN, CDR2 FVKESK. CDR3 in amino acids: CASSLQGVSGNTIYF. The CDR3 coding sequence is TGTGCCAGCAGCCTCCAGGGGGTTTCTGGAAACACCATATATTTT.

The chain's CDR3 is CAWTRRNTIYF. CDR3 in DNA: TGTGCCTGGACTCGGAGAAACACCATATATTTT. V is TRBV30 and J is TRBJ1-3; the D is unclear. V was pared by 4 bases and J by 5 bases, with 6 bases between. Germline values: CDR1 GTSNPN, CDR2 SVGIG (reference sequence). CDR3 length: 11 residues.

V gene TRBV27 combines with J gene TRBJ2-3, with D tentatively TRBD1 (5 bases). The CDR3 consists of 13 residues. Germline loops: CDR1 MNHEY, CDR2 SMNVEV (reference sequence). Deletions cut 5 bases from V and 14 bases from J, with 20 bases between. CDR3 in amino acids: CASSPSGLSASYF. The CDR3 nucleotides are TGTGCCAGCAGTCCCTCAGGGCTTTCCGCCTCGTATTTT.

The chain has TRBV6-5 and TRBJ1-2; D gene unclear. V lost 5 bases to trimming and J lost 4 bases, with 11 bases between them. Germline V gene sequence: CDR1 MNHEY, CDR2 SVGAGI. This CDR3 is 13 amino acids long. This chain's CDR3 is CASSHGRIYGYTF. The CDR3 nucleotides are TGTGCCAGCAGTCACGGACGGATCTATGGCTACACCTTC.

This clone was seen more than once but under ten times. This chain joins TRBV7-9 and TRBJ2-3; D unresolved. Germline assignment: CDR1 SEHNR and CDR2 FQNEAQ (reference sequence). With 1 base removed from V and 0 bases from J, the gap between germline ends came to 11 bases. The CDR3 is made up of 16 amino acids. This chain's CDR3 is CASSLEVFPSTDTQYF. CDR3 DNA sequence: TGTGCCAGCAGCTTAGAGGTATTCCCTAGCACAGATACGCAGTATTTT.

This chain uses TRBV5-4 with TRBJ2-1; D is possibly TRBD1 or TRBD2 (6 bases each). The germline V and J ends were trimmed by 4 bases and 4 bases, with 9 bases remaining between them. Germline V gene data show CDR1 as SGHNT and CDR2 as YYREEE (reference sequence). The length of the CDR3 is 13 residues. CDR3 sequence reads: CASSAGQYNEQFF. Written as DNA, the CDR3 is TGTGCCAGCAGCGCGGGACAATACAATGAGCAGTTCTTC.

This sequence joins TRBV5-1 and TRBJ1-6, with no clear D. Trimming removed 5 bases at V and 5 bases at J, with 8 bases between. This CDR3 comprises 13 residues. Germline V gene sequence: CDR1 SGHRS, CDR2 YFSETQ. CDR3 protein: CASRQEHNSPLHF. The CDR3 nucleotides read TGCGCCAGCAGGCAAGAGCATAATTCACCCCTCCACTTT.

This clone came up once. This chain links TRBV25-1 with TRBJ1-1; TRBD1 is a possible D gene (5 bases). The CDR3 contains 15 residues. Germline CDR1 MGHDK, CDR2 SYGVNS. Trimming stripped 0 bases from V and 4 bases from J, with 12 bases between. CDR3 loop: CASSEYGGTSTEAFF. CDR3 in DNA: TGTGCCAGCAGTGAATATGGGGGGACCAGCACTGAAGCTTTCTTT.

The rearrangement uses TRBV6-1 and TRBJ2-7; D gene uncertain. The CDR3 contains 15 residues. V was trimmed by 4 bases and J by 2 bases, leaving 15 bases between them. CDR1 is MNHNS and CDR2 is SASEGT in the germline V gene. The DNA for the CDR3 is TGTGCCAGCAGTGTATGGCACCGAGGTCCCTACGAGCAGTACTTC. Residues: CASSVWHRGPYEQYF.

On this clone: Compared with germline, one end of the junction differs, possibly owing to a read error. This rearrangement joins TRBV4-1 to TRBJ2-2; TRBD2 agrees at 15 bases. The CDR3 is 17 residues long. Germline CDR1 reads MGHRA; CDR2 reads YSYEKL. The CDR3 spells CASSPGTSGGRDGKLFF. The CDR3 coding sequence is TGCGCCAGCAGCCCCGGGACTAGCGGGGGGCGGGACGGGAAGCTGTTTTTT.

The chain uses TRBV4-1 and TRBJ2-3; no definite D call. CDR1 MGHRA and CDR2 YSYEKL come from the germline V gene. This CDR3 is 17 amino acids long. V was trimmed by 1 base and J by 0 bases, leaving 14 bases between them. CDR3 in amino acids: CASSQGGRLGSTDTQYF. CDR3 sequence (DNA): TGCGCCAGCAGCCAAGGTGGCCGTTTGGGTAGCACAGATACGCAGTATTTT.

This chain connects TRBV27 to TRBJ1-2; D is undetermined. Trimming left V 3 bases short and J 4 bases short, with 9 bases between. This CDR3 region has 13 residues. CDR1 is MNHEY and CDR2 is SMNVEV in the germline V gene (reference sequence). CDR3 sequence (DNA): TGTGCCAGCAGTTTGTACGCCTTCTATGGCTACACCTTC. It translates to CASSLYAFYGYTF.

This chain joins TRBV9 and TRBJ2-2, with 10 bases aligning to TRBD2. The CDR3 sequence is 15 residues long. Trimming cost V 3 bases and J 5 bases; bases outside gene matches: 4. Germline V CDR1 and CDR2: SGDLS, YYNGEE. CDR3 nucleotides: TGTGCCAGCAGCGCCAGCGGGGGGGGTACCGGGGAGCTGTTTTTT. It translates to CASSASGGGTGELFF.

This chain connects TRBV18 to TRBJ1-2, with D perhaps TRBD1 (6 bases). Germline CDR1 and CDR2: KGHSH and LQKENI. This CDR3 contains 13 residues. Trimming removed 6 bases at V and 2 bases at J, with 10 bases between. CDR3 loop: CASSRDTNYGYTF. The CDR3 DNA reads TGTGCCAGCTCTCGGGACACCAACTATGGCTACACCTTC.

The chain uses TRBV4-1 and TRBJ2-2; no clear D. Germline-derived CDR1 and CDR2 are MGHRA and YSYEKL. Trimming removed 1 base from V and 1 base from J, with 7 bases in between. The length of the CDR3 is 15 residues. CDR3: CASSQVLRNTGELFF. The CDR3 DNA sequence: TGCGCCAGCAGCCAAGTTCTGAGGAACACCGGGGAGCTGTTTTTT.

The chain joins TRBV7-3 to TRBJ1-2; 9 positions match TRBD1. CDR3 size: 14 residues. The germline V gene encodes CDR1 SGHTA and CDR2 FQGTGA. With 6 bases clipped from V and 8 bases from J, the junction kept 10 bases outside the gene matches. DNA of the CDR3: TGTGCCAGCAGGCTGGACAGGGGTACGGACGGCTACACCTTC. Translation gives CASRLDRGTDGYTF.

V gene TRBV27 combines with J gene TRBJ2-5; tentative D call: TRBD1 (6 bases). V was shortened by 5 bases and J by 7 bases, with 14 bases between the two germline ends. The CDR3 is 13 amino acids. In germline, CDR1 is MNHEY, CDR2 SMNVEV (reference sequence). The CDR3 nucleotides are TGTGCCAGCAGTCCCGCGTGGGGGCGGACCCAGTACTTC. It codes for CASSPAWGRTQYF.

The V and J genes are TRBV27 and TRBJ2-6; D is perhaps TRBD1 (6 bases). V gave up 4 bases and J gave up 0 bases, with 13 bases separating them. Germline V CDR1 and CDR2: MNHEY, SMNVEV (reference sequence). There are 17 residues in the CDR3. The DNA of the CDR3 is TGTGCCAGCAGTTGGACAGTAGATTTCTCTGGGGCCAACGTCCTGACTTTC. Its translation: CASSWTVDFSGANVLTF.

This clone was recorded once. The chain employs TRBV7-3 and TRBJ1-2; 10 positions match TRBD1. Germline loops: CDR1 SGHTA, CDR2 FQGTGA. After removal of 5 bases from V and 3 bases from J, the junction contained 6 bases not matched to a gene. CDR3 length: 15 residues. As DNA, the CDR3 is TGTGCCAGCAGCAGTGGACAGGGGGGCGACTATGGCTACACCTTC. Protein: CASSSGQGGDYGYTF.